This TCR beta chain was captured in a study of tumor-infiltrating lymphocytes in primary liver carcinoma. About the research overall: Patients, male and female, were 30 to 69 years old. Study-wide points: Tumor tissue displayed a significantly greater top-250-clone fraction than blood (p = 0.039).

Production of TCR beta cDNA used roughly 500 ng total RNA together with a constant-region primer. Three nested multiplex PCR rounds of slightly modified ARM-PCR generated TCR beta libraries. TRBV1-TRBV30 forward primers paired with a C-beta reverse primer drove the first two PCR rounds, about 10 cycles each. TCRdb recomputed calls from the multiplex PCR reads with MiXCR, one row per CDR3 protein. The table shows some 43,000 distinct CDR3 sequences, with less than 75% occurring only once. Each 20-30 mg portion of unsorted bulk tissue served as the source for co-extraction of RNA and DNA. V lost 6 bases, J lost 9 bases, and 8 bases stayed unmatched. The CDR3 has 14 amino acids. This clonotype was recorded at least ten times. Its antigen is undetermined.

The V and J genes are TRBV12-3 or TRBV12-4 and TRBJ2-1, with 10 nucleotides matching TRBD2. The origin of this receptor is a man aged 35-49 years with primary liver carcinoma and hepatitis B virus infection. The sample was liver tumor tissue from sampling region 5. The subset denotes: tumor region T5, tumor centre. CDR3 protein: CASSRGTSEPEQFF. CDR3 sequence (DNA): TGTGCCAGCAGCCGGGGGACTAGCGAACCTGAGCAGTTCTTC.